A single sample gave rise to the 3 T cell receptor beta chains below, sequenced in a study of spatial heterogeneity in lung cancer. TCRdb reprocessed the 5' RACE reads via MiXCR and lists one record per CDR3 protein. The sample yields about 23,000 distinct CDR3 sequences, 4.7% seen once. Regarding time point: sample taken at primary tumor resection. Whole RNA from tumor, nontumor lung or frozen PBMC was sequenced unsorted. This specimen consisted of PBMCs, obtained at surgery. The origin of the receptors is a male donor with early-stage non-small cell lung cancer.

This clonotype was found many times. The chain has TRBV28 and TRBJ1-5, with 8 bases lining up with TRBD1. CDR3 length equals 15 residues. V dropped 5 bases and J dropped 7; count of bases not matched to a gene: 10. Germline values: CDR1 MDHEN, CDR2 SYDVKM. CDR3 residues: CASSLSTGVRQPQHF. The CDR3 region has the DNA TGTGCCAGCAGTCTATCGACAGGGGTGCGGCAGCCCCAGCATTTT.

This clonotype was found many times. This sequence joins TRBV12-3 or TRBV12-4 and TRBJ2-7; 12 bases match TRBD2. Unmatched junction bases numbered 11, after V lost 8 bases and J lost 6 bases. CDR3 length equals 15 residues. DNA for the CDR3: TGTGCCAGCGGGCTTCGGACTAGCGGGATTAGCGAGCAGTACTTC. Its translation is CASGLRTSGISEQYF.

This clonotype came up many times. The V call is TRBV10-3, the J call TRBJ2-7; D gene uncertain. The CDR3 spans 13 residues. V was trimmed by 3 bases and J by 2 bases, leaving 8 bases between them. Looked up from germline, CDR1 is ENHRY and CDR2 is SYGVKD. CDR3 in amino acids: CAISDNRAYEQYF. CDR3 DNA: TGTGCCATCAGTGACAACAGAGCCTACGAGCAGTACTTC.